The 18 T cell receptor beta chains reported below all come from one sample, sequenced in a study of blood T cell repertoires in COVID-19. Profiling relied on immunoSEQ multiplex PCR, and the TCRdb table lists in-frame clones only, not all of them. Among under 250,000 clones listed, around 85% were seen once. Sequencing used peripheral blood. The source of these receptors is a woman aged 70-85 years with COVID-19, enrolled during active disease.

The CDR3: CAISEGRGNSEKLFF. The CDR3 region has the DNA TGTGCCATCAGTGAGGGAAGGGGTAATTCGGAAAAACTGTTTTTT. The genes are TRBV10-3 and TRBJ1-4; tentative D call: TRBD1 (5 bases). Trimming removed 2 bases from V and 8 bases from J, with 15 bases in between. Germline V gene data show CDR1 as ENHRY and CDR2 as SYGVKD. The CDR3 has 15 residues.

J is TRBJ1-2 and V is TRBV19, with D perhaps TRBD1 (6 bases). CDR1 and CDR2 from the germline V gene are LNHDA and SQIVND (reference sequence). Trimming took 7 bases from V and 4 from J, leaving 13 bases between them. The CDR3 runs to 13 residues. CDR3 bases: TGTGCCAGTACCAAAGGACAGCCCTATGGCTACACCTTC. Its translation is CASTKGQPYGYTF.

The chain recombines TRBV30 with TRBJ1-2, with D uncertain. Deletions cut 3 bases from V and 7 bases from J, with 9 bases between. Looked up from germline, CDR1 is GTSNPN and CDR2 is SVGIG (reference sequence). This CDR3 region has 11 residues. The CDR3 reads CAWSAGGGYTF. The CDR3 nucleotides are TGTGCCTGGAGCGCCGGAGGTGGCTACACCTTC.

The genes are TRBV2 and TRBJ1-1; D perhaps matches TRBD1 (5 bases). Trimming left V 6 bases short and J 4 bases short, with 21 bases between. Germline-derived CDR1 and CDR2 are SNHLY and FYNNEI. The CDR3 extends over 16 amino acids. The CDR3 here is CASSLQAGLVSTEAFF. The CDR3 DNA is TGTGCCAGCAGCTTACAGGCCGGGTTGGTGTCCACTGAAGCTTTCTTT.

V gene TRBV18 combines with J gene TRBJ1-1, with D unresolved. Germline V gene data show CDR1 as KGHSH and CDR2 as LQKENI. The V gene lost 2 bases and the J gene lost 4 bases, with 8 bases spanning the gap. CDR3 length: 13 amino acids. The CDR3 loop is CASSPDSSTEAFF. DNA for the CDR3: TGTGCCAGCTCACCAGACTCCAGCACTGAAGCTTTCTTT.

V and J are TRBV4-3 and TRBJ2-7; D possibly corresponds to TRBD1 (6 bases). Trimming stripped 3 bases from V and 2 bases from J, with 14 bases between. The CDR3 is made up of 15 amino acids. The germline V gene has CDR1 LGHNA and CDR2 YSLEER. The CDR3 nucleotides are TGCGCCAGCAGCCAGGGGGCAGGGTCTCCCTACGAGCAGTACTTC. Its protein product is CASSQGAGSPYEQYF.

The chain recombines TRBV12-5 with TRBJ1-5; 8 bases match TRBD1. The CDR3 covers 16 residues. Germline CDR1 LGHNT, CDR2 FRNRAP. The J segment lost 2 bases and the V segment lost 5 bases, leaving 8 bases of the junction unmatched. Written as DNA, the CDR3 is TGTGCTAGTGGTCCTCCCCTGACAGGGGGCAATCAGCCCCAGCATTTT. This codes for CASGPPLTGGNQPQHF.

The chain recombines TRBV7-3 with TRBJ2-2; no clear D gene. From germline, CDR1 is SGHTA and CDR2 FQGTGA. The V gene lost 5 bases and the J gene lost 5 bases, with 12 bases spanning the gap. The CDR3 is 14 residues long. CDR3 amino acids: CASSATLGTGELFF. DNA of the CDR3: TGTGCCAGCAGCGCTACCCTAGGTACCGGGGAGCTGTTTTTT.

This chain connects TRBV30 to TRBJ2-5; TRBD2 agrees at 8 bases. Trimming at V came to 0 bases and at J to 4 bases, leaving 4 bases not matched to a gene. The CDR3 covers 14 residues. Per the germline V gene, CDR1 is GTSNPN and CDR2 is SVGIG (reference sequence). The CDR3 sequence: CAWSVGLAGETQYF. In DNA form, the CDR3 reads TGTGCCTGGAGTGTAGGGCTAGCGGGAGAGACCCAGTACTTC.

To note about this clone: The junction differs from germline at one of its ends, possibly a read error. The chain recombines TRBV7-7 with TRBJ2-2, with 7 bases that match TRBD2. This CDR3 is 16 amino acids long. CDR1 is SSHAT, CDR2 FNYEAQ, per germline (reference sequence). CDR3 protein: CASSLNAGENTGELFF. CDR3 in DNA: TGTGCTAGCAGCTTAAACGCGGGAGAAAACACCGGGGAGCTGTTTTTT.

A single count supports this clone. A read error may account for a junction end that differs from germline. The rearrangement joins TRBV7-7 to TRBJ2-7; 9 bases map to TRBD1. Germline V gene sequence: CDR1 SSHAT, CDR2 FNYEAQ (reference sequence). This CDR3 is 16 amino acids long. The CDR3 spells CASSSTRDRVRYEQYF. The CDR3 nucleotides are TGTGCTAGCAGCTCAACAAGGGACAGGGTACGGTACGAGCAGTACTTC. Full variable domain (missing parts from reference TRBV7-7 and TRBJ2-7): GAGVSQSPRYKVTKRGQDVTLRCDPISSHATLYWYQQALGQGPEFLTYFNYEAQPDKSGLPSDRFSAERPEGSISTLTIQRTEQRDSAMYRCASSSTRDRVRYEQYFGPGTRLTVT.

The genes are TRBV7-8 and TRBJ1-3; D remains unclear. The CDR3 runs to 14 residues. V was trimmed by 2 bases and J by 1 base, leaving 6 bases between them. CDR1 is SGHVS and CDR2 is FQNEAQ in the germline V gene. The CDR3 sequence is CASSLTQSGNTIYF. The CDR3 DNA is TGTGCCAGCAGCTTAACCCAGTCTGGAAACACCATATATTTT.

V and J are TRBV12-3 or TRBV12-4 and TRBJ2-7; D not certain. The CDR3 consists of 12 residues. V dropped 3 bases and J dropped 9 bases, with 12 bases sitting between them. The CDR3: CASSLAQQVQYF. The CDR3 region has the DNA TGTGCCAGCAGTTTGGCCCAACAAGTGCAGTACTTC.

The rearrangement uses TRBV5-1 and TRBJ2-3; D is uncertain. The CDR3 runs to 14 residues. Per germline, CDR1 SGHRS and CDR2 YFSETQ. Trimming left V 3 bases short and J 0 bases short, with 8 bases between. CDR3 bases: TGCGCCAGCAGCTCCCTGACTAGCACAGATACGCAGTATTTT. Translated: CASSSLTSTDTQYF.

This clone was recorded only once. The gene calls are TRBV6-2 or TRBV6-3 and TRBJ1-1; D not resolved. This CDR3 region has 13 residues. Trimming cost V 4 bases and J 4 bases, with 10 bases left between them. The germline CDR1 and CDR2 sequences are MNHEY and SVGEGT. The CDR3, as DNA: TGTGCCAGCAGTTTTGAGACGGGCACTGAAGCTTTCTTT. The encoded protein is CASSFETGTEAFF.

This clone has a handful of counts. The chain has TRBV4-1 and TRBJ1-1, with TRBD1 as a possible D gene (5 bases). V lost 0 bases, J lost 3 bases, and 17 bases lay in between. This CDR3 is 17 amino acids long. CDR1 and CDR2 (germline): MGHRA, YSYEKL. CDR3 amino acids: CASSQDPPQGYYTEAFF. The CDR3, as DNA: TGCGCCAGCAGCCAAGACCCACCCCAGGGTTATTACACTGAAGCTTTCTTT.

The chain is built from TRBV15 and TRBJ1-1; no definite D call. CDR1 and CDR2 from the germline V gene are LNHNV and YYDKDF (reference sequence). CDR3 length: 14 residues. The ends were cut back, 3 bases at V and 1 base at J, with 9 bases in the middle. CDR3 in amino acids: CATSSELSNTEAFF. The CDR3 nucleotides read TGTGCCACCAGCAGTGAACTCTCGAACACTGAAGCTTTCTTT.

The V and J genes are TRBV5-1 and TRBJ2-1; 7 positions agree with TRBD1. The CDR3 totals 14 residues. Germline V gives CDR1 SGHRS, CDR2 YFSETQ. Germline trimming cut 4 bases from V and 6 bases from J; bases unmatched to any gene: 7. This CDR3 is CASSLPGTVNEQFF. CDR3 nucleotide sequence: TGCGCCAGCAGCCTTCCAGGGACAGTCAATGAGCAGTTCTTC.